The T cell receptor beta chain under discussion was sequenced for a study of blood T cell repertoires in COVID-19. Profiling relied on immunoSEQ multiplex PCR, and the TCRdb table lists in-frame clones only, not all of them. Of 200,000 to 300,000 clones listed, approximately 90% were seen once; the top ten hold 0.95% to 1%. V lost 0 bases to trimming and J lost 2 bases, with 10 bases between them. In germline, CDR1 is MNHEY, CDR2 SVGEGT. The CDR3 consists of 15 residues. The receptor's source is a woman between 40 and 50 years old who had recovered from COVID-19. Sequencing was done on a sample of peripheral blood. V is TRBV6-2 or TRBV6-3 and J is TRBJ1-2; no reliable D call. The CDR3 here is CASSYSGRPNYGYTF. CDR3 DNA sequence: TGTGCCAGCAGTTACTCGGGCAGGCCGAACTATGGCTACACCTTC.